The next 6 T cell receptor beta chains were all read from a single sample in a study of OX40 agonist ivuxolimab in advanced cancers. The data were produced by immunoSEQ multiplex PCR, yet TCRdb's version contains in-frame clones alone and is incomplete. The sample carries about 30,000 clones, 60% to 75% recorded once. This specimen consisted of CD4+ or CD8+ T cells sorted from blood, obtained in a trial of the OX40 agonist ivuxolimab. The receptor source for this set is an adult with an advanced solid tumor such as melanoma, head and neck, liver or kidney cancer.

This sequence joins TRBV5-1 and TRBJ2-5; D is unclear. V lost 0 bases and J lost 4, with 10 bases in between. The germline V gene has CDR1 SGHRS and CDR2 YFSETQ. This CDR3 comprises 14 residues. The CDR3 protein is CASSLEGNGETQYF. The CDR3 region has the DNA TGCGCCAGCAGCTTGGAAGGAAACGGAGAGACCCAGTACTTC.

This clone was detected once. The chain recombines TRBV5-1 with TRBJ2-7; 11 positions agree with TRBD1. The CDR3 totals 14 residues. J lost 2 bases, V lost 6 bases, and 4 bases had no gene match. The germline V gene encodes CDR1 SGHRS and CDR2 YFSETQ. CDR3: CASKRDRGAYEQYF. In nucleotides, the CDR3 is TGCGCCAGCAAGCGGGACAGGGGGGCCTACGAGCAGTACTTC.

The chain is built from TRBV9 and TRBJ1-3; 7 bases align to TRBD1. The junction had 7 bases not matched to a gene; V was cut back by 3 bases and J by 4 bases. The CDR3 is made up of 15 amino acids. Germline V lookup: CDR1 SGDLS, CDR2 YYNGEE. The CDR3 nucleotides read TGTGCCAGCAGCGGGTCCAGGGGGTACGGAAACACCATATATTTT. Translation: CASSGSRGYGNTIYF.

V gene TRBV7-2 combines with J gene TRBJ2-5, with 9 bases lining up with TRBD1. The J segment lost 5 bases and the V segment lost 7 bases, leaving 14 bases of the junction unmatched. Looked up from germline, CDR1 is SGHTA and CDR2 is FQGNSA. The CDR3 is 16 residues long. The CDR3 reads CASTFRLGQGLETQYF. The CDR3 DNA reads as TGTGCCAGCACCTTCCGCTTGGGACAGGGACTTGAGACCCAGTACTTC.

The CDR3 bases are TGTGCCAGCAGCCGTAGGGGCCAGGGACACGTGGATGAGCAGTTCTTC. It specifies CASSRRGQGHVDEQFF. The chain has TRBV9 and TRBJ2-1, with TRBD1 as a possible D gene (6 bases). Germline loops: CDR1 SGDLS, CDR2 YYNGEE. The CDR3 totals 16 residues. Trimming pared 4 bases from V and 8 bases from J, leaving 22 bases between.

The V call is TRBV5-4, the J call TRBJ2-7, with D possibly being TRBD1 (6 bases). This CDR3 region has 14 residues. CDR1 SGHNT and CDR2 YYREEE come from the germline V gene (reference sequence). With 2 bases removed from V and 2 bases from J, the gap between germline ends came to 11 bases. The CDR3 sequence is CASSFTGSTYEQYV. The CDR3 bases are TGTGCCAGCAGCTTTACAGGGTCTACCTACGAGCAGTACGTC.